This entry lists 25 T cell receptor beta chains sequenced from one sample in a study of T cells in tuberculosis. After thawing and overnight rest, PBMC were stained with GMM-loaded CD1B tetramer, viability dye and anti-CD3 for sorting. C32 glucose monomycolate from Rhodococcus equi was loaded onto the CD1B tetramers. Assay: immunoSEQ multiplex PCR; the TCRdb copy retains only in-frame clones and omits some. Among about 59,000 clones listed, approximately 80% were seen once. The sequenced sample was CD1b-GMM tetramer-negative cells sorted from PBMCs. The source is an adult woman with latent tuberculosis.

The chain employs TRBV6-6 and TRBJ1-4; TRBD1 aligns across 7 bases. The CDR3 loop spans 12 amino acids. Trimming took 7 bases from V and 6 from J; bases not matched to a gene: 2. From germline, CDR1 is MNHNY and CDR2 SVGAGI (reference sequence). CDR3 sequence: CASNQGDEKLFF. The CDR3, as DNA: TGTGCCAGCAACCAGGGGGATGAAAAACTGTTTTTT.

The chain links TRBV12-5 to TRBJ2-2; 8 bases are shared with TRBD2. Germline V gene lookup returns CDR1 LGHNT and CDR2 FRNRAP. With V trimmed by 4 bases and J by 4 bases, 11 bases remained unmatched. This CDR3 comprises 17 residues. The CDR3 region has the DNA TGTGCTAGTGGTTCAAGGACCGGGACTAGGGGCACCGGGGAGCTGTTTTTT. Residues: CASGSRTGTRGTGELFF.

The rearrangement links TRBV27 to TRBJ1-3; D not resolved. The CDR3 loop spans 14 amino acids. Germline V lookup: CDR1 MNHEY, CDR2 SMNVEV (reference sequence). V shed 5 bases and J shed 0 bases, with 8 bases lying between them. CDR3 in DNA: TGTGCCAGCAGTCCACATTCCTCTGGAAACACCATATATTTT. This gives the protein CASSPHSSGNTIYF.

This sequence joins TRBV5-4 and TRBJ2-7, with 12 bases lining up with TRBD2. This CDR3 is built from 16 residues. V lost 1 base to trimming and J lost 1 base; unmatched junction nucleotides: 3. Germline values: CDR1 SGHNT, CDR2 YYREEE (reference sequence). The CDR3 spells CASSLSSGGVSYEQYF. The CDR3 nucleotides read TGTGCCAGCAGCTTGTCTAGCGGGGGGGTTTCCTACGAGCAGTACTTC.

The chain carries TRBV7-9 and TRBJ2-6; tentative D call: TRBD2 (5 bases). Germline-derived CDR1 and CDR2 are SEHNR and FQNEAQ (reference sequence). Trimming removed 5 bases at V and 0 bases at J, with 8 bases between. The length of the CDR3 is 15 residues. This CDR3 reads CASSHGGSGANVLTF. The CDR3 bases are TGTGCCAGCAGCCACGGAGGCTCTGGGGCCAACGTCCTGACTTTC.

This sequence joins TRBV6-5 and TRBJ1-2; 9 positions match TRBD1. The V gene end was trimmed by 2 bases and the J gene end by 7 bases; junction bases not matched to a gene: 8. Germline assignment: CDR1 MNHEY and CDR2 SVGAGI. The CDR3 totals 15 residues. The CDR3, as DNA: TGTGCCAGCAGTTACGCGGGACAGGGACGCGGTGGCTACACCTTC. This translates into CASSYAGQGRGGYTF.

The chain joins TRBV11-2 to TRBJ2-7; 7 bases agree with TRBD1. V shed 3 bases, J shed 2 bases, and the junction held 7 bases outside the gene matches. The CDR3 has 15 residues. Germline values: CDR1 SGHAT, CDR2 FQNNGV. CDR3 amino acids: CASSFSRGQTYEQYF. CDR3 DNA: TGTGCCAGCAGCTTCAGCAGGGGACAGACCTACGAGCAGTACTTC.

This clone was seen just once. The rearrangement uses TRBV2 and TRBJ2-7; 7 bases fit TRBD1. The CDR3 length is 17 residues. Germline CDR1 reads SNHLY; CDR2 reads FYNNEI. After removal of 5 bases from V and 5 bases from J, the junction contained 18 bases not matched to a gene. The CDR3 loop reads CASSLVPGQYRGNEQYF. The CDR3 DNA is TGTGCCAGCAGTCTAGTCCCGGGACAGTATCGGGGCAACGAGCAGTACTTC.

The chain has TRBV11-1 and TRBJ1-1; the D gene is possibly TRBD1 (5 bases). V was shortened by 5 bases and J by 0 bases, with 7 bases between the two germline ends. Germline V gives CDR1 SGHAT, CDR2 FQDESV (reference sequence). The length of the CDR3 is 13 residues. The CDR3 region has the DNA TGTGCCAGCAGCGCGGGACTGAACACTGAAGCTTTCTTT. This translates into CASSAGLNTEAFF.

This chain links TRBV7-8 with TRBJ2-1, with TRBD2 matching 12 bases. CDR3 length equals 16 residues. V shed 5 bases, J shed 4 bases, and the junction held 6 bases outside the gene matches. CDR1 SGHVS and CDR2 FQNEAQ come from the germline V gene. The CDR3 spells CASSPRTSGVYNEQFF. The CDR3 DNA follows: TGTGCCAGCAGCCCACGGACTAGCGGGGTTTACAATGAGCAGTTCTTC.

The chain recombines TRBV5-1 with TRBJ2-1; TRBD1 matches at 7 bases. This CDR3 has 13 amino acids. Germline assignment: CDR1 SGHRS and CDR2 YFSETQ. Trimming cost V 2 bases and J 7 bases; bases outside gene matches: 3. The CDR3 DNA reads TGCGCCAGCAGCTTCCAACAGGGGAATGAGCAGTTCTTC. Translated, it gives CASSFQQGNEQFF.

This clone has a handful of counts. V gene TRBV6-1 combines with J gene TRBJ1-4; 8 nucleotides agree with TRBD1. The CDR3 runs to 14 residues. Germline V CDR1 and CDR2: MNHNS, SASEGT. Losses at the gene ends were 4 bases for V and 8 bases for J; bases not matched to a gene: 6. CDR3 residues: CASSASGTGEKLFF. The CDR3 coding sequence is TGTGCCAGCAGTGCTTCCGGGACAGGAGAAAAACTGTTTTTT.

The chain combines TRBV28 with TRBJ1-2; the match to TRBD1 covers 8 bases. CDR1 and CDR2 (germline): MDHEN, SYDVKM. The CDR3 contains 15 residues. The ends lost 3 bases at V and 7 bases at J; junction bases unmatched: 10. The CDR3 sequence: CASSFPQGASGGYTF. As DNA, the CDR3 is TGTGCCAGCAGTTTCCCTCAGGGGGCCTCGGGTGGCTACACCTTC.

CDR3 residues: CATSRALDRGRSPLHF. The CDR3 region has the DNA TGTGCCACCAGCAGAGCCCTGGACAGGGGCCGATCACCCCTCCACTTT. V gene TRBV15 combines with J gene TRBJ1-6; 9 positions match TRBD1. The CDR3 is 16 residues long. Germline V gene data show CDR1 as LNHNV and CDR2 as YYDKDF (reference sequence). Trimming took 1 base from V and 10 from J; bases not matched to a gene: 8.

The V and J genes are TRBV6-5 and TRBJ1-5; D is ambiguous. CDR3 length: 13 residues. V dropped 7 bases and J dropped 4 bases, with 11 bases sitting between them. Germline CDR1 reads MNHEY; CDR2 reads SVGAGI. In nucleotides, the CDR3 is TGTGCCAGCACTACTTCTATAAATCAGCCCCAGCATTTT. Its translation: CASTTSINQPQHF.

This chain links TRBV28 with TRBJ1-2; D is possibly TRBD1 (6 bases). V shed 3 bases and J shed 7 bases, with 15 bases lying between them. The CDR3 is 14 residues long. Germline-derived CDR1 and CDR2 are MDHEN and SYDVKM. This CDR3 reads CASSFRHRVGGYTF. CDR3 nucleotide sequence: TGTGCCAGCAGTTTTAGGCACAGGGTTGGTGGCTACACCTTC.

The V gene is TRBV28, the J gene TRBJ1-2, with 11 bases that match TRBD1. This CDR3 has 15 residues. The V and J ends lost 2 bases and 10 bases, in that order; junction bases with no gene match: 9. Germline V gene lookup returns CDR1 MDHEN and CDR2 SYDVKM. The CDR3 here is CASSLGQGAIDTYTF. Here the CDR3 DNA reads TGTGCCAGCAGTTTAGGACAGGGGGCGATTGATACCTACACCTTC.

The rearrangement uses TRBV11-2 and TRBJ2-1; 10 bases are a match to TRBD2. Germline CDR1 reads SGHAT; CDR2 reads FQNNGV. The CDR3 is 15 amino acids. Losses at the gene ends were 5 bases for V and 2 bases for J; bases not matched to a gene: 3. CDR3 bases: TGTGCCAGCAGCCCCAGCGGGGGGGCCTACAATGAGCAGTTCTTC. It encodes CASSPSGGAYNEQFF.

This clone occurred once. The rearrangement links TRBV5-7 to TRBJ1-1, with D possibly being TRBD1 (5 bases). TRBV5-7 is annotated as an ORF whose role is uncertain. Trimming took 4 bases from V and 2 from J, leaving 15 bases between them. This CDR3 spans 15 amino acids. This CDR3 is CASSAGPHSNTEAFF. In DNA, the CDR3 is TGTGCCAGCAGCGCAGGGCCCCATTCAAACACTGAAGCTTTCTTT.

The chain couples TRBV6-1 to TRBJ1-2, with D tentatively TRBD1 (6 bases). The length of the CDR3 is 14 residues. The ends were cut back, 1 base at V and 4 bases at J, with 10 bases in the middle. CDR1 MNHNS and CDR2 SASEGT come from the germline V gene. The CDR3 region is CASSEGGGVYGYTF. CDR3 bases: TGTGCCAGCAGTGAAGGCGGGGGCGTCTATGGCTACACCTTC.

The DNA for the CDR3 is TGTGCCAGCAGCGCCTCCTTAGTTCCCTACGAGCAGTACTTC. This encodes CASSASLVPYEQYF. This rearrangement joins TRBV2 to TRBJ2-7; D is uncertain. The germline V and J ends were trimmed by 6 bases and 2 bases, with 14 bases remaining between them. Germline assignment: CDR1 SNHLY and CDR2 FYNNEI. CDR3 length: 14 residues.

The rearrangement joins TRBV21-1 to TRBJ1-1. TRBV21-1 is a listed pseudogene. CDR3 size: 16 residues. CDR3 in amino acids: CASSKEVKLRNTEAFF. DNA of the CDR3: TGTGCCAGCAGCAAAGAAGTAAAGTTGAGGAACACTGAAGCTTTCTTT.

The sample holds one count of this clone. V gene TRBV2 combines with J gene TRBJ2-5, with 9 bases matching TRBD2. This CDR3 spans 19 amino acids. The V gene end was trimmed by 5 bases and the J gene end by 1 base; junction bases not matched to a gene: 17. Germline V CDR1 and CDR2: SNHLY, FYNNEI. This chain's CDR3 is CASSPYASGSGGSQETQYF. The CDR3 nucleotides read TGTGCCAGCAGTCCCTACGCCTCGGGAAGCGGGGGGTCCCAAGAGACCCAGTACTTC.

The CDR3 DNA is TGCAGCGTCCCGGGACAGGGAGGGGGATATGGCTACACCTTC. It translates to CSVPGQGGGYGYTF. The V gene is TRBV29-1, the J gene TRBJ1-2; TRBD1 matches at 9 bases. The CDR3 covers 14 residues. Trimming removed 6 bases from V and 5 bases from J; junction bases left unmatched: 10. CDR1 and CDR2 from the germline V gene are SQVTM and ANQGSEA.

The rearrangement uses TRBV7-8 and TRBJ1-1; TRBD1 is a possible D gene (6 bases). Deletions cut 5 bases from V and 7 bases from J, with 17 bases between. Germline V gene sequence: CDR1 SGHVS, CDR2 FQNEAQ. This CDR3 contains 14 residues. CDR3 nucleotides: TGTGCCAGCAGCCGGCAACAGGGCGGGGGTGAAGCTTTCTTT. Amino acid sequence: CASSRQQGGGEAFF.